The 32 T cell receptor beta chains below come from one sample, sequenced in a study of T-cell memory formation after mild COVID-19. TCRdb reanalysed the 5' RACE reads using MiXCR and keeps one entry per CDR3 protein. The profile shows more than 250,000 distinct CDR3 sequences, under 20% of them singletons. Sample: PBMCs or a T cell subset sorted from them (not recorded which). The receptors derive from a man between 18 and 35 years old who had mild COVID-19 (a few samples of this study predate the infection). Cell type and time point are not known.

This clonotype was counted between two and nine times. This chain links TRBV6-5 with TRBJ2-2; perhaps D is TRBD1 or TRBD2 (5 bases each). The germline CDR1 and CDR2 sequences are MNHEY and SVGAGI. This CDR3 is 14 amino acids long. V shed 7 bases and J shed 4 bases, with 13 bases lying between them. CDR3 sequence (DNA): TGTGCCAGCACCTCGGGGCGGCGCACCGGGGAGCTGTTTTTT. Translating it yields CASTSGRRTGELFF.

The rearrangement links TRBV12-3 or TRBV12-4 to TRBJ1-5; no firm D call. This CDR3 region has 12 residues. The germline V and J ends were trimmed by 3 bases and 6 bases, with 6 bases remaining between them. CDR3 residues: CASSLGSQPQHF. CDR3 in DNA: TGTGCCAGCAGTTTGGGGAGTCAGCCCCAGCATTTT.

The chain recombines TRBV2 with TRBJ2-5; no clear D gene. This CDR3 is built from 14 residues. Trimming took 5 bases from V and 5 from J, leaving 15 bases between them. In germline, CDR1 is SNHLY, CDR2 FYNNEI. The CDR3 region is CASSTVVPRETQYF. The CDR3 DNA sequence: TGTGCCAGCAGTACCGTGGTCCCGCGGGAGACCCAGTACTTC.

This clonotype was seen a few times. The chain has TRBV9 and TRBJ1-5, with 11 nucleotides matching TRBD1. This CDR3 region has 15 residues. Germline lookup yields CDR1 SGDLS and CDR2 YYNGEE. V shed 4 bases, J shed 7 bases, and the junction held 7 bases outside the gene matches. This CDR3 is CASSSGQGDGQPQHF. The CDR3 coding sequence is TGTGCCAGCAGCTCGGGACAGGGGGATGGCCAGCCCCAGCATTTT.

This clonotype was picked up a small number of times. This chain links TRBV9 with TRBJ1-1, with 10 bases that match TRBD1. The CDR3 contains 16 residues. V dropped 3 bases and J dropped 5; count of bases not matched to a gene: 10. Germline CDR1 is SGDLS and CDR2 is YYNGEE. The CDR3 bases are TGTGCCAGCAGCGGGGATTTGACAGGGGGCAGAACTGAAGCTTTCTTT. This gives the protein CASSGDLTGGRTEAFF.

V gene TRBV4-3 combines with J gene TRBJ1-2, with D perhaps TRBD1 (5 bases). Germline V CDR1 and CDR2: LGHNA, YSLEER. The CDR3 extends over 14 amino acids. Trimming removed 3 bases from V and 4 bases from J, with 12 bases in between. CDR3 in amino acids: CASSQDDSTYGYTF. CDR3 DNA sequence: TGCGCCAGCAGCCAGGACGACAGCACCTATGGCTACACCTTC.

The J gene is TRBJ1-4, the V gene TRBV6-5; 10 positions match TRBD1. J gave up 8 bases and V 6 bases, and 9 bases lay outside the gene matches. CDR1 and CDR2 from the germline V gene are MNHEY and SVGAGI. This CDR3 spans 15 amino acids. CDR3 coding DNA: TGTGCCAGCAGCCCCTCCGGGACAGGGGCAGAAAAACTGTTTTTT. This sequence encodes CASSPSGTGAEKLFF.

This clonotype showed up just a few times. The rearrangement uses TRBV7-9 and TRBJ2-2; D is tentatively TRBD1 or TRBD2 (5 bases each). V gave up 5 bases and J gave up 5 bases, with 12 bases separating them. Germline V lookup: CDR1 SEHNR, CDR2 FQNEAQ (reference sequence). This CDR3 is 14 amino acids long. Here the CDR3 reads CASSIGTLTGELFF. The CDR3, as DNA: TGTGCCAGCAGCATTGGGACGCTGACCGGGGAGCTGTTTTTT.

This clonotype was detected a few times. In DNA form, the CDR3 reads TGCAGTGCTAGAGATATCCGGCAGGCCAGGGAGCTGTTTTTT. As protein: CSARDIRQARELFF. The chain carries TRBV20-1 and TRBJ2-2; D remains ambiguous. The CDR3 has 14 amino acids. Per the germline V gene, CDR1 is DFQATT and CDR2 is SNEGSKA (reference sequence). Between the trimmed V and J ends, which lost 0 bases and 9 bases, there was a span of 14 bases.

This clonotype has just a few counts. The chain links TRBV4-2 to TRBJ2-1; D possibly matches TRBD1 or TRBD2 (5 bases each). The V end was cut by 3 bases, the J end by 10 bases, with 10 bases between. The length of the CDR3 is 12 residues. CDR1 is LGHNA and CDR2 is YNFKEQ in the germline V gene. The CDR3 DNA reads TGTGCCAGCAGCCAGAGGGGAGACGAGCAGTTCTTC. It yields the protein CASSQRGDEQFF.

J is TRBJ2-7 and V is TRBV18; D call uncertain. The ends were cut back, 0 bases at V and 2 bases at J, with 8 bases in the middle. The CDR3 sequence is 14 residues long. Germline V CDR1 and CDR2: KGHSH, LQKENI. The CDR3 bases are TGTGCCAGCTCACCACCCACCGGACCCTACGAGCAGTACTTC. This encodes CASSPPTGPYEQYF.

This clonotype was seen more than once but under ten times. This chain links TRBV5-1 with TRBJ2-3, with 11 bases fitting TRBD2. The J segment lost 4 bases and the V segment lost 3 bases, leaving 10 bases of the junction unmatched. CDR3 length: 17 residues. Germline loops: CDR1 SGHRS, CDR2 YFSETQ. CDR3 protein: CASSSSLAGGHADTQYF. CDR3 coding DNA: TGCGCCAGCAGCTCTTCTTTAGCGGGGGGGCACGCAGATACGCAGTATTTT.

This clonotype was counted between two and nine times. The chain uses TRBV20-1 and TRBJ2-1; tentatively, D is TRBD2 (7 bases). The CDR3 length is 16 residues. The germline gives CDR1 DFQATT, CDR2 SNEGSKA (reference sequence). V lost 5 bases and J lost 8, with 25 bases in between. DNA for the CDR3: TGCAGTGCTTCAAAGGCCCGGGGGGCATGGAGTGATGAGCAGTTCTTC. It specifies CSASKARGAWSDEQFF.

This clonotype was counted at least ten times. The gene calls are TRBV7-3 and TRBJ2-2; 8 bases are a match to TRBD1. V shed 1 base and J 6 bases; nucleotides not matched to a gene: 10. The CDR3 has 17 amino acids. CDR1 and CDR2 (germline): SGHTA, FQGTGA. The CDR3 nucleotides are TGTGCCAGCAGCTTAAGGGTTTCCAGGGGGCCGGCCGGGGAGCTGTTTTTT. It is translated as CASSLRVSRGPAGELFF. The full variable domain, with the rest looked up from reference TRBV7-3 and TRBJ2-2, is GAGVSQTPSNKVTEKGKYVELRCDPISGHTALYWYRQSLGQGPEFLIYFQGTGAADDSGLPNDRFFAVRPEGSVSTLKIQRTERGDSAVYLCASSLRVSRGPAGELFFGEGSRLTVL.

The sample holds a few counts of this clonotype. The gene calls are TRBV4-3 and TRBJ1-6; weak D call: TRBD1 (5 bases). V was cut by 1 base and J by 13 bases, with 14 bases left in between. This CDR3 has 14 residues. The V gene's germline CDR1 is LGHNA and CDR2 YSLEER. CDR3 loop: CASSQAGTLSPLHF. The CDR3 DNA reads TGCGCCAGCAGCCAAGCCGGGACTCTCTCCCCCCTCCACTTT.

The rearrangement links TRBV6-5 to TRBJ2-6, with D perhaps matching TRBD1 (6 bases). Trimming pared 5 bases from V and 4 bases from J, leaving 18 bases between. Per the germline V gene, CDR1 is MNHEY and CDR2 is SVGAGI. The CDR3 runs 17 residues. CDR3 in amino acids: CASSPQGGSSGANVLTF. CDR3 nucleotides: TGTGCCAGCAGTCCACAGGGCGGCTCGTCGGGGGCCAACGTCCTGACTTTC.

This rearrangement joins TRBV11-1 to TRBJ1-1, with D unclear. From germline, CDR1 is SGHAT and CDR2 FQDESV (reference sequence). Trimming cost V 5 bases and J 4 bases, with 14 bases left between them. The CDR3 extends over 14 amino acids. The CDR3 protein is CASSPEIWGTEAFF. CDR3 nucleotides: TGTGCCAGCAGCCCTGAAATATGGGGCACTGAAGCTTTCTTT.

The chain has TRBV9 and TRBJ2-3, with TRBD2 matching over 9 bases. V shed 0 bases, J shed 2 bases, and the junction held 4 bases outside the gene matches. Per germline, CDR1 SGDLS and CDR2 YYNGEE. This CDR3 contains 16 residues. CDR3 sequence: CASSVGSSGATDTQYF. In nucleotides, the CDR3 is TGTGCCAGCAGCGTAGGGTCTAGCGGGGCCACAGATACGCAGTATTTT.

V gene TRBV5-1 combines with J gene TRBJ2-1; D remains unclear. From germline, CDR1 is SGHRS and CDR2 YFSETQ. The CDR3 has 13 residues. V gave up 4 bases and J gave up 1 base, with 6 bases separating them. As DNA, the CDR3 is TGCGCCAGCAGCCCCGGGTCCTACAATGAGCAGTTCTTC. It codes for CASSPGSYNEQFF.

The V gene is TRBV28, the J gene TRBJ2-7; the D gene could be TRBD1 or TRBD2 (6 bases each). Trimming pared 3 bases from V and 6 bases from J, leaving 18 bases between. The CDR3 is 15 amino acids. Germline lookup yields CDR1 MDHEN and CDR2 SYDVKM. The CDR3 DNA reads TGTGCCAGCAGTTTTGGAGGGGGACGACAGGCCGAGCAGTACTTC. Translating it yields CASSFGGGRQAEQYF.

This clonotype showed up many times. The chain uses TRBV5-1 and TRBJ2-7; D unresolved. Germline CDR1 and CDR2: SGHRS and YFSETQ. The CDR3 is made up of 12 amino acids. V shed 4 bases and J shed 4 bases, with 9 bases lying between them. In nucleotides, the CDR3 is TGCGCCAGCAGCCTTACACGGTACGAGCAGTACTTC. Translated: CASSLTRYEQYF.

This clonotype was seen more than once but under ten times. This chain joins TRBV3-1 and TRBJ1-1; a weak D match, TRBD1 (6 bases). With 0 bases removed from V and 8 bases from J, the gap between germline ends came to 16 bases. The germline V gene encodes CDR1 LGHDT and CDR2 YNNKEL (reference sequence). This CDR3 is 15 amino acids long. The CDR3 spells CASSQDNVATGEAFF. The CDR3, as DNA: TGTGCCAGCAGCCAAGATAATGTGGCTACAGGGGAAGCTTTCTTT.

The chain couples TRBV7-2 to TRBJ2-7, with D unclear. The V end lost 4 bases, the J end lost 12 bases, and 16 bases lay between the germline ends. The CDR3 has 12 amino acids. Germline values: CDR1 SGHTA, CDR2 FQGNSA. Here the CDR3 DNA reads TGTGCCAGCAGCTCCGGGTCACGGCGGCTGTACTTC. It codes for CASSSGSRRLYF.

The genes are TRBV7-2 and TRBJ2-7, with D perhaps given as TRBD1 or TRBD2 (6 bases each). From germline, CDR1 is SGHTA and CDR2 FQGNSA. Trimming shortened V by 5 bases and J by 5 bases, and 16 bases separated the two germline ends. The CDR3 length is 14 residues. This CDR3 is CASSPYNGGDEQYF. The CDR3 nucleotides read TGTGCCAGCAGCCCGTACAACGGGGGCGACGAGCAGTACTTC. The variable domain in full, completed from reference TRBV7-2 and TRBJ2-7, reads GAGVSQSPSNKVTEKGKDVELRCDPISGHTALYWYRQSLGQGLEFLIYFQGNSAPDKSGLPSDRFSAERTGGSVSTLTIQRTQQEDSAVYLCASSPYNGGDEQYFGPGTRLTVT.

This rearrangement joins TRBV27 to TRBJ1-2; D possibly corresponds to TRBD1 (5 bases). Germline-derived CDR1 and CDR2 are MNHEY and SMNVEV (reference sequence). This CDR3 region has 13 residues. Trimming took 2 bases from V and 10 from J, leaving 14 bases between them. The CDR3 DNA follows: TGTGCCAGCAGTTTACGTCGGGGCGATCCCTACACCTTC. It codes for CASSLRRGDPYTF.

This clonotype was counted only a few times. This chain uses TRBV6-5 with TRBJ1-1; D not resolved. CDR1 MNHEY and CDR2 SVGAGI come from the germline V gene. Trimming cost V 2 bases and J 0 bases, with 7 bases left between them. The length of the CDR3 is 14 residues. CDR3 coding DNA: TGTGCCAGCAGTTACGAGGGAATGAACACTGAAGCTTTCTTT. This codes for CASSYEGMNTEAFF.

This chain joins TRBV9 and TRBJ2-6; the D call may be TRBD1 or TRBD2 (5 bases each). Germline CDR1 and CDR2: SGDLS and YYNGEE. The V gene lost 0 bases and the J gene lost 0 bases, with 10 bases spanning the gap. The CDR3 spans 17 residues. CDR3 residues: CASSVEWGTSGANVLTF. CDR3 DNA sequence: TGTGCCAGCAGCGTAGAATGGGGGACCTCTGGGGCCAACGTCCTGACTTTC.

This clonotype was recorded a few times. The rearrangement links TRBV7-2 to TRBJ1-1, with D uncertain. The CDR3 extends over 15 amino acids. From germline, CDR1 is SGHTA and CDR2 FQGNSA. V lost 4 bases to trimming and J lost 4 bases, with 16 bases between them. CDR3 loop: CASSSRRGRSTEAFF. CDR3 nucleotide sequence: TGTGCCAGCAGCTCACGACGGGGAAGGAGCACTGAAGCTTTCTTT.

The rearrangement uses TRBV27 and TRBJ1-3, with a possible D match to TRBD1 (5 bases). The CDR3 consists of 16 residues. Germline assignment: CDR1 MNHEY and CDR2 SMNVEV (reference sequence). V lost 6 bases and J 0 bases, leaving 15 bases between the germline ends. CDR3 sequence reads: CASSWGRPSSGNTIYF. The CDR3 region has the DNA TGTGCCAGCAGCTGGGGACGGCCGAGCTCTGGAAACACCATATATTTT.

The chain carries TRBV20-1 and TRBJ1-2, with D hard to call. From germline, CDR1 is DFQATT and CDR2 SNEGSKA (reference sequence). Trimming pared 3 bases from V and 8 bases from J, leaving 19 bases between. CDR3 length equals 14 residues. The CDR3 loop reads CSARAKGRPDGYTF. CDR3 bases: TGCAGTGCTAGGGCTAAAGGCCGACCGGACGGCTACACCTTC.

This clonotype was seen more than once but under ten times. The rearrangement joins TRBV2 to TRBJ1-5, with D possibly being TRBD1 (6 bases). Germline lookup yields CDR1 SNHLY and CDR2 FYNNEI. The CDR3 loop spans 13 amino acids. With 6 bases removed from V and 5 bases from J, the gap between germline ends came to 11 bases. The CDR3 bases are TGTGCCAGCAGACGGGACACCCATCAGCCCCAGCATTTT. As protein: CASRRDTHQPQHF. The variable domain in full, with the rest retrieved from reference TRBV2 and TRBJ1-5, is EPEVTQTPSHQVTQMGQEVILRCVPISNHLYFYWYRQILGQKVEFLVSFYNNEISEKSEIFDDQFSVERPDGSNFTLKIRSTKLEDSAMYFCASRRDTHQPQHFGDGTRLSIL.

The chain has TRBV2 and TRBJ2-5, with D perhaps matching TRBD1 (7 bases). Germline loops: CDR1 SNHLY, CDR2 FYNNEI. V lost 8 bases and J 4 bases, leaving 11 bases between the germline ends. There are 12 residues in the CDR3. The DNA for the CDR3 is TGTGCCAGCGGCCAGGGGGGAGAGACCCAGTACTTC. This sequence encodes CASGQGGETQYF.